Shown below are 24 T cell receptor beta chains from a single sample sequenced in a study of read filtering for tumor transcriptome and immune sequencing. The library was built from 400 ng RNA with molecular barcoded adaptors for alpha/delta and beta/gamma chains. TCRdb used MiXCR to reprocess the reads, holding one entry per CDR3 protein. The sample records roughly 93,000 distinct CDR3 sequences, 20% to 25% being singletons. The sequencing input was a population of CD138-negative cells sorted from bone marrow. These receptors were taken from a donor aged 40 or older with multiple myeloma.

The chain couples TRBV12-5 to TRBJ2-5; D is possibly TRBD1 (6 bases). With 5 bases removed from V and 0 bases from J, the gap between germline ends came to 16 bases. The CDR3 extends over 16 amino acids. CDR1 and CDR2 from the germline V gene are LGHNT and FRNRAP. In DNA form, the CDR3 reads TGTGCTAGTGGTGGCACACAGGGATCGTACCAAGAGACCCAGTACTTC. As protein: CASGGTQGSYQETQYF.

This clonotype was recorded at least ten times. CDR3 amino acids: CASGPLRGSGANVLTF. The CDR3, as DNA: TGTGCCAGTGGGCCCCTCAGAGGCTCTGGGGCCAACGTCCTGACTTTC. This rearrangement joins TRBV6-1 to TRBJ2-6; D is unresolved. The germline CDR1 and CDR2 sequences are MNHNS and SASEGT. The CDR3 covers 16 residues. Deletions cut 9 bases from V and 0 bases from J, with 15 bases between.

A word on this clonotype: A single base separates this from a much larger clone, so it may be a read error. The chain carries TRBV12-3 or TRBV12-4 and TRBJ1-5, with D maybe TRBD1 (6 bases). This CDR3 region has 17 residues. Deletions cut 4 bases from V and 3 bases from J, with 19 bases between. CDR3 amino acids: CASSSFTGWYNNQPQHF. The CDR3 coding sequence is TGTGCCAGCAGTTCATTTACAGGGTGGTATAACAATCAGCCCCAGCATTTT.

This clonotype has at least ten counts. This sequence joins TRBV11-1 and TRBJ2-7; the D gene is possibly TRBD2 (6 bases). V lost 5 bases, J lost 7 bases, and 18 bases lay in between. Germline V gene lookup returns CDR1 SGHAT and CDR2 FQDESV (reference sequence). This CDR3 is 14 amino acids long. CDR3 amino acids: CASSRNTGGREQYF. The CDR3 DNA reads TGTGCCAGCAGCCGAAATACCGGGGGTAGGGAGCAGTACTTC.

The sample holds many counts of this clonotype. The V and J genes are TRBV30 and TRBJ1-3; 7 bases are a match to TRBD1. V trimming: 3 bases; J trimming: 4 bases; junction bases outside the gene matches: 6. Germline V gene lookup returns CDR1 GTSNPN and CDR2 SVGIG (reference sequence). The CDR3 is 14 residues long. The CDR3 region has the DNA TGTGCCTGGAGCGAGGGGGCTACGGGAAACACCATATATTTT. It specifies CAWSEGATGNTIYF.

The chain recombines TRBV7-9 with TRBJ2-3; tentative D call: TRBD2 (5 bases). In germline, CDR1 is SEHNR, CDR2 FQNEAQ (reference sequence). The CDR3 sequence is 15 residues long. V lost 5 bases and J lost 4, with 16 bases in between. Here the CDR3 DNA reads TGTGCCAGCAGCCAAACTAGTAAGATTGCAGATACGCAGTATTTT. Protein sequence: CASSQTSKIADTQYF.

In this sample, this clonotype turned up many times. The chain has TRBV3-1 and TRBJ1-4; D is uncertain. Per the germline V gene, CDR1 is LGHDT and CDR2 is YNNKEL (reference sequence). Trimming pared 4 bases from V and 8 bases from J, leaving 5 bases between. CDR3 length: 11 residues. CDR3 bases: TGTGCCAGCAGCCGAGGGGAAAAACTGTTTTTT. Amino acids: CASSRGEKLFF.

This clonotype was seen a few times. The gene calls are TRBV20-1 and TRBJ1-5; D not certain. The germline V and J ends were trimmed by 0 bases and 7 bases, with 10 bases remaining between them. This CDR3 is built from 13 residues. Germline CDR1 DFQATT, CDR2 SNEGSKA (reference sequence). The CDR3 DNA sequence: TGCAGTGCTAGAGATATGCCGGTCCAGCCCCAGCATTTT. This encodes CSARDMPVQPQHF.

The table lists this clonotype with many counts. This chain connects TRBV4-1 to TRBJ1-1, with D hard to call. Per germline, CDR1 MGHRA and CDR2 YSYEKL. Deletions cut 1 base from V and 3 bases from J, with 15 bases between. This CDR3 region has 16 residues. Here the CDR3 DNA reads TGCGCCAGCAGCCAAGGGGTCCAAAGCGGTTACACTGAAGCTTTCTTT. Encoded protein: CASSQGVQSGYTEAFF.

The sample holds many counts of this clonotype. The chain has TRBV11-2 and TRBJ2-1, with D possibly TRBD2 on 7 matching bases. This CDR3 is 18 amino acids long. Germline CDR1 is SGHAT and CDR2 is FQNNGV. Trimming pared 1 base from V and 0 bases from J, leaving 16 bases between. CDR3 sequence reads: CASSLAFAGASSYNEQFF. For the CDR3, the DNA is TGTGCCAGCAGCTTAGCGTTCGCGGGGGCTAGCTCCTACAATGAGCAGTTCTTC. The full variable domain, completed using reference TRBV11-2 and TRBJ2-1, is EAGVAQSPRYKIIEKRQSVAFWCNPISGHATLYWYQQILGQGPKLLIQFQNNGVVDDSQLPKDRFSAERLKGVDSTLKIQPAKLEDSAVYLCASSLAFAGASSYNEQFFGPGTRLTVL.

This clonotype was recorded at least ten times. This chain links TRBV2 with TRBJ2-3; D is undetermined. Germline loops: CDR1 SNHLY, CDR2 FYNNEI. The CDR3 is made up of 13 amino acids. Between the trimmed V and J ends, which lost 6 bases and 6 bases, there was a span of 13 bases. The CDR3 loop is CASRATLVDTQYF. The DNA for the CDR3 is TGTGCCAGCAGGGCAACTCTAGTGGATACGCAGTATTTT.

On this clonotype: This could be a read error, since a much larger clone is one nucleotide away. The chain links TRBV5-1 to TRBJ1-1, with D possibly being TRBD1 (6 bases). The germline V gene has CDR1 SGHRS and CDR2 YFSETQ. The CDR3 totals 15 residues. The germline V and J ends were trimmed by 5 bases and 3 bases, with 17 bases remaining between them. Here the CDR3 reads CASRRGGLADTEAFF. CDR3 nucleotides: TGCGCCAGCAGAAGAGGGGGTCTCGCGGACACTGAAGCTTTCTTT.

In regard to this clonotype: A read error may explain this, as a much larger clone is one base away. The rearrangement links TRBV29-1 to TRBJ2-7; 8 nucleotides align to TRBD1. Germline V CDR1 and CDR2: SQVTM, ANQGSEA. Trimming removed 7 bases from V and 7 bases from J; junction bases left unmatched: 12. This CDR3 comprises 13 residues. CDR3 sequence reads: CSAKIGQGGEQYF. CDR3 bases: TGCAGCGCCAAAATCGGACAGGGTGGGGAGCAGTACTTC.

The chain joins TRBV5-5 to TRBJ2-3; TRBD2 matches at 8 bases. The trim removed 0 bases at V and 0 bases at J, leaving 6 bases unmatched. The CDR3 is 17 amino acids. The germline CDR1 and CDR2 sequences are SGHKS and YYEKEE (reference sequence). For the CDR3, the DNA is TGTGCCAGCAGCTTGGCGGGGGGGCCTTTTAGCACAGATACGCAGTATTTT. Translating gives CASSLAGGPFSTDTQYF.

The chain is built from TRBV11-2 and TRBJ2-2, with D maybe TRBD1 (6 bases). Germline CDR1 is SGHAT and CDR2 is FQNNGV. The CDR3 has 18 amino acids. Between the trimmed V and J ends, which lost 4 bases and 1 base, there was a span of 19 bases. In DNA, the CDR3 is TGTGCCAGCAGCTCGGTCAGAGCGCGAGGGGGGAACACCGGGGAGCTGTTTTTT. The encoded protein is CASSSVRARGGNTGELFF. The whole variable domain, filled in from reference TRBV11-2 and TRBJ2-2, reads EAGVAQSPRYKIIEKRQSVAFWCNPISGHATLYWYQQILGQGPKLLIQFQNNGVVDDSQLPKDRFSAERLKGVDSTLKIQPAKLEDSAVYLCASSSVRARGGNTGELFFGEGSRLTVL.

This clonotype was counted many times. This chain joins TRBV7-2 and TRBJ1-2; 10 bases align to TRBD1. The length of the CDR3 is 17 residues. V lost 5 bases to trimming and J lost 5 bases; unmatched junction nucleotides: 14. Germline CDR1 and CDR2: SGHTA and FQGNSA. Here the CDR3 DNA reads TGTGCCAGCAGCCCATGGGGGTCGACAGGGGGCTGGTATGGCTACACCTTC. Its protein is CASSPWGSTGGWYGYTF. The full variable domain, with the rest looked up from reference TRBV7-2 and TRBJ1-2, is GAGVSQSPSNKVTEKGKDVELRCDPISGHTALYWYRQSLGQGLEFLIYFQGNSAPDKSGLPSDRFSAERTGGSVSTLTIQRTQQEDSAVYLCASSPWGSTGGWYGYTFGSGTRLTVV.

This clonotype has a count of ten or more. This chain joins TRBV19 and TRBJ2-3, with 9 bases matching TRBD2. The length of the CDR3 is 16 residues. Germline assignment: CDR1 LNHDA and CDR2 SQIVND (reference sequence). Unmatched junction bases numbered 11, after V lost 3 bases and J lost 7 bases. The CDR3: CASSIRGGAVVNTQYF. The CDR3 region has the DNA TGTGCCAGTAGTATTCGCGGGGGGGCCGTAGTAAATACGCAGTATTTT.

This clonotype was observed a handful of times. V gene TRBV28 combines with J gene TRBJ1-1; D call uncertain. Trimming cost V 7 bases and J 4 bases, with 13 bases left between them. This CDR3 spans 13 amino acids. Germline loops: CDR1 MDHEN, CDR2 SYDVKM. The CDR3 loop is CASIDTGSTEAFF. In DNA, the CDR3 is TGTGCCAGCATCGACACGGGGAGCACTGAAGCTTTCTTT.

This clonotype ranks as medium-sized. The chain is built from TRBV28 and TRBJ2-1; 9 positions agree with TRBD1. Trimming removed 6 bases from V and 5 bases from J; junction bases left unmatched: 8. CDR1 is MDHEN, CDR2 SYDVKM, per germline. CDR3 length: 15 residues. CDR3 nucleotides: TGTGCCAGCAGGTCACAGGGGGCGCGGAACAATGAGCAGTTCTTC. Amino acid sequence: CASRSQGARNNEQFF.

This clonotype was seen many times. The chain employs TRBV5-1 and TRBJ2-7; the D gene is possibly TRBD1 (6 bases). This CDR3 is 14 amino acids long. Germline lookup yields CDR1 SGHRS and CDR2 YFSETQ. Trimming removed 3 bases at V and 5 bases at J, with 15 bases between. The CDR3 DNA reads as TGCGCCAGCAGCTCGACAGGAAGCAACCACGAGCAGTACTTC. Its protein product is CASSSTGSNHEQYF.

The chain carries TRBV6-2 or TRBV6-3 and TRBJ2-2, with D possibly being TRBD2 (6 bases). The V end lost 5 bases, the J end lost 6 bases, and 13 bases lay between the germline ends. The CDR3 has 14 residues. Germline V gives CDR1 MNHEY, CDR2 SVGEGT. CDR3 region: CASSRYGEAGELFF. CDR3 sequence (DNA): TGTGCCAGCAGTCGCTACGGGGAGGCCGGGGAGCTGTTTTTT.

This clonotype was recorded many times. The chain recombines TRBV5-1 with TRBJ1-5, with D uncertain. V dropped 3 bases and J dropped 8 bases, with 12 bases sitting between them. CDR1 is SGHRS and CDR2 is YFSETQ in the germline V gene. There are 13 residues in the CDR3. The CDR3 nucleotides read TGCGCCAGCAGCTCGCGGCCCCTTGAGCCCCAGCATTTT. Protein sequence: CASSSRPLEPQHF.

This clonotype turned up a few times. CDR3 loop: CASSTLLGWGTEAFF. As DNA, the CDR3 is TGTGCCAGCAGCACTTTATTAGGGTGGGGCACTGAAGCTTTCTTT. The V gene is TRBV7-8, the J gene TRBJ1-1; no reliable D call. Trimming removed 5 bases from V and 4 bases from J, with 17 bases in between. CDR1 and CDR2 from the germline V gene are SGHVS and FQNEAQ. This CDR3 contains 15 residues. The full variable domain, with the rest looked up from reference TRBV7-8 and TRBJ1-1, is GAGVSQSPRYKVAKRGQDVALRCDPISGHVSLFWYQQALGQGPEFLTYFQNEAQLDKSGLPSDRFFAERPEGSVSTLKIQRTQQEDSAVYLCASSTLLGWGTEAFFGQGTRLTVV.

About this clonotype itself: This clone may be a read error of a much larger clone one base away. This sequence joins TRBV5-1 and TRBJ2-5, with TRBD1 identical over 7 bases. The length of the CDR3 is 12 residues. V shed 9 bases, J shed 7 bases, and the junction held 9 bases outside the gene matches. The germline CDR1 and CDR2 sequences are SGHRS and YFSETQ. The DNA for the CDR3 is TGCGCCACCGGCCCAGACAGGGCGACCCAGTACTTC. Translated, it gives CATGPDRATQYF. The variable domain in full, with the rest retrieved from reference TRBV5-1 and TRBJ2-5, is KAGVTQTPRYLIKTRGQQVTLSCSPISGHRSVSWYQQTPGQGLQFLFEYFSETQRNKGNFPGRFSGRQFSNSRSEMNVSTLELGDSALYLCATGPDRATQYFGPGTRLLVL.